This T cell receptor beta chain was obtained from a study of shared clonotypes between healthy human individuals (dated by TCRdb to the early 2020s). For the wider study: The cohort included a few men and a couple of women between 18 and 49 years of age. Blood TCR repertoires of roughly five healthy adults were deeply sequenced to estimate repertoire size and the extent of clonotype sharing between individuals. For each donor, CD4 naive and CD4 memory were each run on three plates, CD8 naive on two plates, and CD8 memory on one plate. Between about 0.8 and 9 billion PBMCs per donor were obtained by leukapheresis. Different laboratories and diverse techniques were used to prepare libraries and sequence TCR repertoires, to increase sequencing depth and limit assay-specific biases.

Only a few counts were recorded for this clone. Its cognate antigen has yet to be identified. Nothing much larger sits one base from this clone, and base qualities are not available. The donors were healthy, HIV-negative adults who had no recently reported acute infections or vaccinations. Every donor was a Caucasian adult residing in Nashville, Tennessee, USA. CD4+ T cells were enriched through magnetic negative selection, after which naive cells were positively selected on CD45RA and the remaining negative fraction served as the memory subset. Blood was obtained by leukapheresis, after which PBMCs were separated by Ficoll-Histopaque density gradient centrifugation and cryopreserved in liquid nitrogen vapor phase. Analytical flow cytometry was used to check the purity and quantity of every magnetically sorted T cell population. Genomic DNA was isolated from each sorted fraction and quantified by UV absorbance on a Nanodrop 2000c.

Broad study findings and their caveats: Across four donors, approximately 5% of naive CD4, roughly 3.5% of naive CD8, around 2.5% of memory CD4, and about 0.4% of memory CD8 clonotypes were shared. Pairwise subsampling led to the expectation that sequencing depth would affect the degree of clonotype sharing among donors. Because the study included a small number of donors, the genetic and exposure-history diversity represented was limited. Rarefaction of sorted-subset datasets indicated incomplete sequencing despite the large sequencing depth. Sampling was restricted to blood, and TCR repertoires in tissues likely differ from the TCR repertoires found in blood. Compared with non-shared clonotypes, clonotypes shared by all four sorted-subset donors had higher generation probabilities. Naive subsets generally had larger estimated clonotype richness than memory subsets did.

At the junction V is shortened by 4 bases and J by 6 bases; bases outside the gene matches: 9. The CDR3 holds 15 amino acids from the cysteine to the phenylalanine. The DNA shown is the 45-base CDR3, in frame from base 1. The germline V gene sets CDR1 to MNHNS and CDR2 to SASEGT. TCR CDR3 regions were amplified from genomic DNA by multiplex PCR using the deep immunoSEQ assay. Extracted genomic DNA from each cell subset was spread evenly across all wells of several immunoSEQ 96-well plates, with each plate serving as a replicate. For sorted subsets, each replicate PCR was loaded with roughly 0.2 ug genomic DNA, equivalent to 30,000 to 35,000 T cell genomes. Purified libraries were quantified with a Qubit 3.0 fluorometer, sized on a Bioanalyzer 2100, and re-quantified with the KAPA Library Quantification kit. Each immunoSEQ 96-well plate was sequenced on its own single-read 150-cycle Illumina NextSeq 550 flow cell. As for the original processing: Because the immunoSEQ output included only junctional sequences and no quality scores, the filtering could not be the same as the filtering used for full-length reads. To assign V/J genes and CDR3, sequences were annotated against IMGT germline references using PyIR, a Python wrapper for IgBLAST v1.9. Any read was removed if the V/J assignment was weak (E-value above 1e-6), the CDR3 was missing, or the read contained stop codons, out-of-frame junctions, or ambiguous translated residues. A V3J clonotype was defined by an identical inferred V gene, J gene, and CDR3 amino acid sequence. The percentage overlap between two repertoires was calculated by dividing the number of shared unique clonotypes by the size of the smaller repertoire. RTK rarefaction, the Chao1 estimator, and Recon v2.1 estimates of unobserved clonotypes were used to assess repertoire richness. OLGA was used to compute generation probabilities for all TCRbeta clonotypes that the gDNA method yielded from a few donors. TCRdb mirrors the immuneACCESS table, restricted to in-frame sequences. Some clones are absent from its copies; in checked studies, under half trace to an unresolved V gene, and the reason for the others is unknown. The V and J calls and clone size are taken from that table; D and trimming were inferred from the DNA. Within this sample are over a million clones, with approximately 72% of them counted one time only. The top ten hold 1.4% to 1.5% of the sample.

Sequencing was performed on memory CD4+ T cells sorted from blood. What this sample's cell subset or site label stands for: CD45RA-negative fraction. The chain couples TRBV6-1 to TRBJ1-5; 7 junctional bases match TRBD1. The clonotype originates from a man aged 18 to 35 in good health. CDR3 sequence: CASSAPGDSSQPQHF. The DNA reads TGTGCCAGCAGTGCCCCCGGGGACAGTTCTCAGCCCCAGCATTTT.